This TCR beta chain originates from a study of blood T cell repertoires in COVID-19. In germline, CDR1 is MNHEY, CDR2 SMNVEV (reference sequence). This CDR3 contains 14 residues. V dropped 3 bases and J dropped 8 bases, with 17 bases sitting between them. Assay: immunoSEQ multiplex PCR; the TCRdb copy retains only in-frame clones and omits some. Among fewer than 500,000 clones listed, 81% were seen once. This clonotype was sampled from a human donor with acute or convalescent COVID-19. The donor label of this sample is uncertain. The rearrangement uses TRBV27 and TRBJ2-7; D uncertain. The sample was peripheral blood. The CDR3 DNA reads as TGTGCCAGCAGTTTCCTGCCGGGTCTTCACAAGCAGTACTTC. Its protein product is CASSFLPGLHKQYF.